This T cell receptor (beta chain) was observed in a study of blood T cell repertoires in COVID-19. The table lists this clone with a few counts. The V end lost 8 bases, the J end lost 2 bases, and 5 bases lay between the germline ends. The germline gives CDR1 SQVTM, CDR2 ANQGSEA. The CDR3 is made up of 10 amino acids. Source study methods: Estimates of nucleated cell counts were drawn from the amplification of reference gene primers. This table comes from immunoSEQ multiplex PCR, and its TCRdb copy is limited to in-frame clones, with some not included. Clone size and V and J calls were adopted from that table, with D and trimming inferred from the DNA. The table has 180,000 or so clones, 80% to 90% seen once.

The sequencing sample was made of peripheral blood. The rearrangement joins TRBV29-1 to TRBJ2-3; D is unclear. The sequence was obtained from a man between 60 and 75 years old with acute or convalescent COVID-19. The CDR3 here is CSTDTDTQYF. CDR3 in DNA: TGCAGCACAGACACAGATACGCAGTATTTT.